This T cell receptor (beta chain) was documented in a study of spatial heterogeneity in lung cancer (dated by TCRdb to between 2017 and 2020). Looking at the study overall: Samples were obtained from approximately 76 patients with early-stage, untreated non-small cell lung cancer from the lung TRACERx cohort. Follow-up PBMC samples were sequenced whenever available, with the median time to follow-up being approximately 2 years after resection. Beta-chain transcripts were consistently detected in greater numbers than alpha-chain transcripts, which likely reflected higher beta-chain transcript abundance. In the raw uncorrected reads, each unique combination of TCR and UMI appeared more than ten times on average. TCR alpha and beta repertoires were quantitatively compared across multiple tumor regions, matched nontumor lung and blood in non-small cell lung cancer. At surgery, around 200 tumor regions, 64 matched nontumor lung samples and 56 PBMC samples were TCR-sequenced for both alpha and beta chains. TCR repertoire features were related to nonsynonymous mutation counts determined by whole-exome sequencing of tumor tissue.

Interpreted using the paper, the time point label stands for: blood at routine non-recurrence follow-up after resection. Whole RNA extracted from tumor and nontumor lung tissue, or from cryopreserved PBMC samples, was used for TCR sequencing without cell sorting. Patients were selected for TCR sequencing only if sufficient RNA was available from at least two tumor regions. The germline V end is reduced by 4 bases and the J end by 5 bases; junction bases left unmatched: 8. Reading the germline V gene gives CDR1 MDHEN and CDR2 SYDVKM. The cysteine opens and the phenylalanine closes a CDR3 of 15 amino acids. The DNA shown is the 45-base CDR3, in frame from base 1. Within its sample, this clonotype is medium-sized (0.01 to 0.1%). The target of this receptor is not known. No per-base quality is available; no much larger clone lies one base away. What the research found in general, with its limitations: Ubiquitous expanded tumor TCRs were found in blood more often at tumor resection than at routine follow-up. Confirming at a functional level the hypothesis that regional TCRs recognize regional mutations was considered to require additional single-cell paired TCR alpha and beta sequencing. Only 14 patients were included in the comparisons of baseline and follow-up blood repertoires.

The protocol used for the library was 5' RACE. Data came from a NextSeq 500. The TCR library protocol attached a unique molecular identifier to each TCR cDNA molecule to allow correction of PCR and sequencing errors. Concerning the study's data processing: TCR identification, UMI-based error correction and CDR3 extraction were performed with Decombinator tools. Expanded TCRs were defined as those above a frequency of 2 per 1,000, corresponding to the top 1% of the tumor frequency distribution. Renyi diversity was computed with the R vegan package after each repertoire had been subsampled 100 times to 5,000 TCRs. CDR3 similarity networks were constructed using string-kernel similarity of amino acid triplets, with links drawn between CDR3s whose pairwise similarity was above 0.82. The raw public data were reprocessed by TCRdb itself: fastp quality trimming at Q25, MiXCR clonotype calling, in-frame beta chains only. Identical CDR3 protein sequences are pooled into one entry, listed with their most common genes and DNA. TCRdb, rather than the study authors, made the V and J calls. A total of roughly 10,000 distinct CDR3 sequences appear in this sample, 20% to 25% of them only once. The ten top clones hold about two fifths of the sample.

The source of this sequence is a male donor with early-stage non-small cell lung cancer. Here the sequenced sample was PBMCs, taken at follow-up. This chain is built from TRBV28 and TRBJ1-1, with 9 junctional bases fitting TRBD1. In nucleotides, the sequence is TGTGCCAGCAGTTGGGACAGGGCTGGTGGAACTGAAGCTTTCTTT. Its amino acids are CASSWDRAGGTEAFF.